This TCR beta chain was documented in a study of blood T cell repertoires in COVID-19. Across the whole study: Donors in the United States, Italy and Spain gave samples during acute or convalescent COVID-19. T cells, B-cell-depleted T cells, or PBMCs provided the cDNA or gDNA that served as material.

The germline gives CDR1 LGHDT, CDR2 YNNKEL (reference sequence). V gave up 6 bases and J gave up 1 base, with 12 bases separating them. CDR3 length equals 14 residues. Only in-frame clones appear in the TCRdb table, and some are missing; sequencing was by immunoSEQ multiplex PCR. The repertoire holds some 200,000 clones, roughly 82% seen once, with roughly 13% in the top ten. The chain has TRBV3-1 (or the pseudogene TRBV3-2) and TRBJ1-1, with D possibly TRBD1 on 6 matching bases. The clonotype originates from a human donor in a cohort sampled during active COVID-19. Input material: peripheral blood. The chain's CDR3 is CASSPQGTNTEAFF. The CDR3 nucleotides are TGTGCCAGCAGTCCCCAGGGGACGAACACTGAAGCTTTCTTT.